Shown below are 20 T cell receptor beta chains from a single sample sequenced in a study of T cell changes during pregnancy in multiple sclerosis. The table came from immunoSEQ multiplex PCR; TCRdb's copy has only in-frame clones and leaves some out. The data hold 56,000 or so clones, with over 75% observed a single time. Source: peripheral blood, taken in the first trimester of pregnancy. These receptors originate from a female donor in good health, enrolled as a control in a pregnancy study.

The rearrangement links TRBV14 to TRBJ1-2, with a possible D match to TRBD1 (6 bases). V lost 4 bases and J 6 bases, leaving 9 bases between the germline ends. The length of the CDR3 is 12 residues. Germline CDR1 reads SGHDN; CDR2 reads FVKESK. CDR3 region: CASSPGGHGYTF. CDR3 in DNA: TGTGCCAGCAGCCCGGGGGGCCATGGCTACACCTTC. The complete variable domain, with remaining parts taken from reference TRBV14 and TRBJ1-2, reads EAGVTQFPSHSVIEKGQTVTLRCDPISGHDNLYWYRRVMGKEIKFLLHFVKESKQDESGMPNNRFLAERTGGTYSTLKVQPAELEDSGVYFCASSPGGHGYTFGSGTRLTVV.

This clone is a singleton in its sample. The chain recombines TRBV14 with TRBJ1-1; possible D gene TRBD1, 6 bases. Germline V gene sequence: CDR1 SGHDN, CDR2 FVKESK. The V end was cut by 4 bases, the J end by 1 base, with 13 bases between. There are 15 residues in the CDR3. For the CDR3, the DNA is TGTGCCAGCAGCCCCCCGACAGGCCGGAACACTGAAGCTTTCTTT. It specifies CASSPPTGRNTEAFF. The complete variable domain, with remaining parts taken from reference TRBV14 and TRBJ1-1, reads EAGVTQFPSHSVIEKGQTVTLRCDPISGHDNLYWYRRVMGKEIKFLLHFVKESKQDESGMPNNRFLAERTGGTYSTLKVQPAELEDSGVYFCASSPPTGRNTEAFFGQGTRLTVV.

The chain has TRBV6-5 and TRBJ2-1; TRBD1 is a possible D gene (6 bases). Trimming cost V 9 bases and J 5 bases, with 20 bases left between them. This CDR3 has 15 amino acids. Germline V gene data show CDR1 as MNHEY and CDR2 as SVGAGI. CDR3 nucleotide sequence: TGTGCCAGTGCCGGAAGGGGTACAGGGAACAATGAGCAGTTCTTC. Residues: CASAGRGTGNNEQFF.

The rearrangement links TRBV7-2 to TRBJ1-5; a possible D gene is TRBD1 (5 bases). The CDR3 loop spans 15 amino acids. Trimming took off 1 base at V and 0 bases at J, with 7 bases between the two ends. Germline V gene data show CDR1 as SGHTA and CDR2 as FQGNSA. CDR3 region: CASSLVQGSNQPQHF. In DNA form, the CDR3 reads TGTGCCAGCAGCTTAGTTCAGGGTAGCAATCAGCCCCAGCATTTT.

The CDR3 DNA sequence: TGTGCCAGCAGCTCTCGGGGGTCCACCTACAATGAGCAGTTCTTC. Translated, it gives CASSSRGSTYNEQFF. The chain combines TRBV7-9 with TRBJ2-1, with a possible D match to TRBD2 (6 bases). V lost 4 bases and J lost 2, with 12 bases in between. The CDR3 consists of 15 residues. CDR1 and CDR2 from the germline V gene are SEHNR and FQNEAQ (reference sequence).

This clone has more than one count but fewer than ten. This chain uses TRBV7-3 with TRBJ1-2; D possibly corresponds to TRBD1 (5 bases). V was cut by 5 bases and J by 4 bases, with 20 bases left in between. The CDR3 totals 16 residues. Germline CDR1 reads SGHTA; CDR2 reads FQGTGA. CDR3 sequence (DNA): TGTGCCAGCAGCCCCGGGACGGGACTAAATATCTATGGCTACACCTTC. Amino acid sequence: CASSPGTGLNIYGYTF.

This clone was observed a single time. One end of the junction is discordant with germline, which a read error may explain. This chain links TRBV7-7 with TRBJ2-7; 7 bases are a match to TRBD2. The germline V gene encodes CDR1 SSHAT and CDR2 FNYEAQ (reference sequence). The CDR3 is 15 residues long. As DNA, the CDR3 is TGTGCTAGCAGCTTCGGACCTAGCGGCGCCTACGAGCAGTACTTC. Translated: CASSFGPSGAYEQYF.

This chain joins TRBV27 and TRBJ2-3; 7 nucleotides align to TRBD2. The V segment lost 2 bases and the J segment 4 bases; nucleotides outside the gene matches: 6. Germline V gives CDR1 MNHEY, CDR2 SMNVEV (reference sequence). The CDR3 is made up of 15 amino acids. This CDR3 is CASSLKDRGADTQYF. The CDR3 DNA follows: TGTGCCAGCAGTTTAAAGGACCGGGGGGCAGATACGCAGTATTTT.

V gene TRBV15 combines with J gene TRBJ1-1; a possible D gene is TRBD1 (6 bases). The germline V and J ends were trimmed by 1 base and 1 base, with 13 bases remaining between them. Germline CDR1 is LNHNV and CDR2 is YYDKDF (reference sequence). The CDR3 sequence is 16 residues long. CDR3 amino acids: CATSRVYRDKNTEAFF. In DNA, the CDR3 is TGTGCCACCAGCAGAGTTTACCGGGACAAGAACACTGAAGCTTTCTTT.

The chain links TRBV4-1 to TRBJ1-2; D ambiguous. The germline CDR1 and CDR2 sequences are MGHRA and YSYEKL. V was cut by 2 bases and J by 2 bases, with 9 bases left in between. The CDR3 totals 14 residues. CDR3 sequence: CASSQTLPNYGYTF. The CDR3 nucleotides are TGCGCCAGCAGCCAAACTCTGCCAAACTATGGCTACACCTTC.

This sequence joins TRBV7-9 and TRBJ1-1, with TRBD1 matching over 8 bases. CDR1 is SEHNR, CDR2 FQNEAQ, per germline (reference sequence). The CDR3 loop spans 15 amino acids. The ends lost 5 bases at V and 4 bases at J; junction bases unmatched: 9. As DNA, the CDR3 is TGTGCCAGCAGCCCATGGACAGGGAAAGGCACTGAAGCTTTCTTT. Amino acids: CASSPWTGKGTEAFF.

The chain is built from TRBV27 and TRBJ1-1; 11 positions match TRBD1. The CDR3 spans 15 residues. The V and J ends lost 3 bases and 3 bases, in that order; junction bases with no gene match: 3. Germline V gives CDR1 MNHEY, CDR2 SMNVEV (reference sequence). The DNA of the CDR3 is TGTGCCAGCAGTTTGGGACAGGGGGTGTACACTGAAGCTTTCTTT. Translation gives CASSLGQGVYTEAFF.

V is TRBV30 and J is TRBJ2-1; a possible D gene is TRBD2 (5 bases). Germline V gene data show CDR1 as GTSNPN and CDR2 as SVGIG (reference sequence). This CDR3 has 12 residues. V was cut by 5 bases and J by 10 bases, with 15 bases left in between. The CDR3: CAWDGERPEQFF. The CDR3 coding sequence is TGTGCCTGGGACGGGGAACGACCCGAGCAGTTCTTC.

V is TRBV4-2 and J is TRBJ2-7; TRBD2 might be the D (6 bases). This CDR3 contains 14 residues. Trimming removed 4 bases from V and 2 bases from J, with 12 bases in between. The germline V gene has CDR1 LGHNA and CDR2 YNFKEQ. CDR3 coding DNA: TGTGCCAGCAGCCCCGCCAGGACTACCTACGAGCAGTACTTC. Amino acids: CASSPARTTYEQYF.

The chain carries TRBV13 and TRBJ2-7, with TRBD2 matching 9 bases. The CDR3 extends over 17 amino acids. J gave up 4 bases and V 5 bases, and 15 bases lay outside the gene matches. In germline, CDR1 is PRHDT, CDR2 FYEKMQ (reference sequence). CDR3 DNA: TGTGCCAGCAGCCCAAGCCTTACTAGCGGGCCGTCTTACGAGCAGTACTTC. This sequence encodes CASSPSLTSGPSYEQYF.

This chain links TRBV27 with TRBJ2-7; 9 bases are shared with TRBD2. The germline gives CDR1 MNHEY, CDR2 SMNVEV (reference sequence). Trimming took 3 bases from V and 2 from J; bases not matched to a gene: 2. The length of the CDR3 is 14 residues. CDR3 DNA: TGTGCCAGCAGTTTTCGCGGGAGGGCCTACGAGCAGTACTTC. Protein: CASSFRGRAYEQYF.

The sample holds a few counts of this clone. This chain uses TRBV7-8 with TRBJ1-5, with D possibly TRBD1 on 6 matching bases. Germline assignment: CDR1 SGHVS and CDR2 FQNEAQ. The CDR3 is made up of 15 amino acids. V lost 5 bases to trimming and J lost 3 bases, with 14 bases between them. The CDR3, as DNA: TGTGCCAGCAGCCCCGGGGGGGCAGACAATCAGCCCCAGCATTTT. This encodes CASSPGGADNQPQHF.

The CDR3 coding sequence is TGCGCCAGCAGCTTAGAACCGGGACATACCTACGAGCAGTACTTC. It translates to CASSLEPGHTYEQYF. The J gene is TRBJ2-7, the V gene TRBV5-1, with a possible D match to TRBD1 (6 bases). There are 15 residues in the CDR3. Trimming cost V 2 bases and J 2 bases, with 14 bases left between them. Germline loops: CDR1 SGHRS, CDR2 YFSETQ.

V is TRBV19 and J is TRBJ2-5, with 12 bases fitting TRBD2. V shed 4 bases, J shed 1 base, and the junction held 1 base outside the gene matches. Germline V CDR1 and CDR2: LNHDA, SQIVND (reference sequence). The CDR3 contains 15 residues. The CDR3 region has the DNA TGTGCCAGTAGTACTAGCGGGGGGGCCCAAGAGACCCAGTACTTC. Encoded protein: CASSTSGGAQETQYF.

This sequence joins TRBV6-5 and TRBJ2-7; tentative D call: TRBD2 (6 bases). V shed 6 bases and J shed 0 bases, with 9 bases lying between them. The CDR3 runs to 13 residues. Germline assignment: CDR1 MNHEY and CDR2 SVGAGI. The CDR3 sequence is CASRAGSSYEQYF. CDR3 sequence (DNA): TGTGCCAGCAGAGCCGGGAGCTCCTACGAGCAGTACTTC.